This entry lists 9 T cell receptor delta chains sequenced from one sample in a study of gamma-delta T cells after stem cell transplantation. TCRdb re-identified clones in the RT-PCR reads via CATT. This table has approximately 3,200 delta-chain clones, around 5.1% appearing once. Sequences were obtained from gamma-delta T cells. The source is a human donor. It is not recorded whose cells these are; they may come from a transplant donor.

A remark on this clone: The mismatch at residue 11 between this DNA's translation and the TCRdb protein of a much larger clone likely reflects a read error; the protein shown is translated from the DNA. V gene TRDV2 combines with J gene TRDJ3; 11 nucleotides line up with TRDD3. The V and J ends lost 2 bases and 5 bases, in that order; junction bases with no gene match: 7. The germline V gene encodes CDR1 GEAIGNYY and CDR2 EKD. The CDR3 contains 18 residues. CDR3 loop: CACDILGDSTRDTRQMFF. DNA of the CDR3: TGTGCCTGTGACATACTGGGGGATAGTACCCGGGACACCCGACAGATGTTTTTC.

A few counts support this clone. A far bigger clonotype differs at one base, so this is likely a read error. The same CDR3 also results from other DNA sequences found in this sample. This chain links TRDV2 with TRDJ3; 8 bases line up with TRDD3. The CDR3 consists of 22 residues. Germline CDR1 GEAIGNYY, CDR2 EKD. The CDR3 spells CACDTVEYTGGAASWDTRQMFF. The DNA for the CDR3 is TGTGCCTGTGACACGGTTGAATATACTGGGGGTGCCGCGTCCTGGGACACCCGGCAGATGTTTTTC.

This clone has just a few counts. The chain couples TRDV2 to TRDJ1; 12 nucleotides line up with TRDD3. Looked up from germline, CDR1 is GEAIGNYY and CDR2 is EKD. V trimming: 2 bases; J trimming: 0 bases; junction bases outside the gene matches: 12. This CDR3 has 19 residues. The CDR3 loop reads CACDSVLGDTQLYTDKLIF. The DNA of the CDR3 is TGTGCCTGTGACAGTGTACTGGGGGATACACAGTTGTACACCGATAAACTCATCTTT.

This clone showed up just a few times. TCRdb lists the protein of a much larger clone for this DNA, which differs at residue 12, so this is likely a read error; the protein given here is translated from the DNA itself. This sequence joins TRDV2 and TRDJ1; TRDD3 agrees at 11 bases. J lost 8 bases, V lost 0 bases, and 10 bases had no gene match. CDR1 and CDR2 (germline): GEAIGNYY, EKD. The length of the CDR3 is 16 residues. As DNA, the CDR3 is TGTGCCTGTGACACCTTAAGTGGGGGATACGCGCGGAAACTCATCTTT. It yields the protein CACDTLSGGYARKLIF.

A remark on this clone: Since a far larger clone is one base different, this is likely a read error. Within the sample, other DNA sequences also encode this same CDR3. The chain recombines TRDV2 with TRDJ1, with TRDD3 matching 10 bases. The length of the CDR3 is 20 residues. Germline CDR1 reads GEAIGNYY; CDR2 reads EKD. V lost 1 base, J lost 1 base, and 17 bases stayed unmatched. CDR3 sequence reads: CACDTVYGGDTRGATDKLIF. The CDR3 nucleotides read TGTGCCTGTGACACGGTCTATGGGGGGGATACGCGGGGTGCCACCGATAAACTCATCTTT.

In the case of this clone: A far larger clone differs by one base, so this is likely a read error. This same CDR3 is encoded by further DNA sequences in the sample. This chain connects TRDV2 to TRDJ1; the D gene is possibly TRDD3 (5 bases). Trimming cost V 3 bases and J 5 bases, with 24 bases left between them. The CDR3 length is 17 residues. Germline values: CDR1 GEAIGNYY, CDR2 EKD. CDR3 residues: CACDEVYSGRLTDKLIF. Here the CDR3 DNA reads TGTGCCTGTGACGAAGTATATTCTGGGCGATTAACAGATAAACTCATCTTT.

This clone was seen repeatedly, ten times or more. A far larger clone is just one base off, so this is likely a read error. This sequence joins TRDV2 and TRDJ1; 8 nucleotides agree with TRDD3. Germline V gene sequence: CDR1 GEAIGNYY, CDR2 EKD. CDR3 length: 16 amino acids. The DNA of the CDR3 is TGTGCCTGTGACACAATGGCTGGGGGACCCACCGATAAACCCATCTTT. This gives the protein CACDTMAGGPTDKPIF.

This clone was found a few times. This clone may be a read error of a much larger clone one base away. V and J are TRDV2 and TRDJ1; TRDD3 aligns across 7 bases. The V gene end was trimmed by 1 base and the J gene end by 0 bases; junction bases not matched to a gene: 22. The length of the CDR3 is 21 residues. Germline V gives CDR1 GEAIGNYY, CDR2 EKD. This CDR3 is CACDTVGPVALGGGYTDKLIF. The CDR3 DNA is TGTGCCTGTGACACGGTGGGGCCAGTAGCTCTGGGCGGGGGATACACCGATAAACTCATCTTT.

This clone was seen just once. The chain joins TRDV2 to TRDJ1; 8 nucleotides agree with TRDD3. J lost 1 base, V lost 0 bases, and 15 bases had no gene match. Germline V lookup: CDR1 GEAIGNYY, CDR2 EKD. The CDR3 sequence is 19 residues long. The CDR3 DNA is TGTGCCTGTGACACCGTTGTCCGGGATACGCGGGGGGCCACCGATAAACTCATCTTT. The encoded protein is CACDTVVRDTRGATDKLIF.